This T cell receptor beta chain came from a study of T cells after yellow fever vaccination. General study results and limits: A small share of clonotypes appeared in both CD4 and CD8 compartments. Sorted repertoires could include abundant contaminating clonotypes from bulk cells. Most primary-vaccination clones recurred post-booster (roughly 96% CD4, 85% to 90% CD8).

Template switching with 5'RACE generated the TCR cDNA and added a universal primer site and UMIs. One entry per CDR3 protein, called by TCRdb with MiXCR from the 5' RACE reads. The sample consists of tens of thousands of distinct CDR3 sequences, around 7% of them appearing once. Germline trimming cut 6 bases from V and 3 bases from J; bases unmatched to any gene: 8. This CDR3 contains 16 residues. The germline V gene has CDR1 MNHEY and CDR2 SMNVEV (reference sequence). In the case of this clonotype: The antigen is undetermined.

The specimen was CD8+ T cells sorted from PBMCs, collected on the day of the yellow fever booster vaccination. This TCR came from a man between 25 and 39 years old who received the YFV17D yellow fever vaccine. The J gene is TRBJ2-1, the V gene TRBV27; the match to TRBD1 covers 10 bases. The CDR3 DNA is TGTGCCAGCAGAAGGGGGACAGGGGCAGGCTACAATGAGCAGTTCTTC. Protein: CASRRGTGAGYNEQFF.